Listed here is a single TCR beta chain. Its antigen remains unknown. This entry belongs to a study of long-term antiretroviral therapy in people with HIV. Overall study findings and caveats: Information on adherence, resistance and therapy changes was unavailable.

The CDR3 consists of 15 residues. The germline CDR1 and CDR2 sequences are SGDLS and YYNGEE. Germline trimming cut 3 bases from V and 2 bases from J; bases unmatched to any gene: 6. The assay, immunoSEQ v3.0, was run at survey level. Some clones are missing from TCRdb's copy, which holds only in-frame ones; the method was immunoSEQ multiplex PCR. The data contain 11,000 to 15,000 clones, 75% to 85% of them singletons. The rearrangement links TRBV9 to TRBJ2-7, with TRBD1 matching 9 bases. The starting material was unsorted PBMCs, obtained 3.2 years before starting antiretroviral therapy. The receptor was derived from a man aged 35-49 years with HIV. The CDR3 DNA is TGTGCCAGCAGCGCTGGGGGACAGGGTCCCTACGAGCAGTACTTC. This encodes CASSAGGQGPYEQYF. Full variable domain (missing parts from reference TRBV9 and TRBJ2-7): DSGVTQTPKHLITATGQRVTLRCSPRSGDLSVYWYQQSLDQGLQFLIQYYNGEERAKGNILERFSAQQFPDLHSELNLSSLELGDSALYFCASSAGGQGPYEQYFGPGTRLTVT.